These 24 T cell receptor beta chains were sequenced from one sample in a study of chemoradiotherapy in HPV16-positive cancers. TCRdb keeps only in-frame clones here, not all; method: immunoSEQ multiplex PCR. This table has some 800 clones, 80% appearing once. The material was tumor tissue, obtained from a patient who underwent chemoradiotherapy. These TCRs come from a human donor with HPV-associated anogenital cancer.

V usage is TRBV18 and J usage is TRBJ2-1; 9 bases align to TRBD2. The CDR3 spans 15 residues. The ends lost 0 bases at V and 6 bases at J; junction bases unmatched: 3. Germline assignment: CDR1 KGHSH and CDR2 LQKENI. The CDR3 region has the DNA TGTGCCAGCTCACCACCTAGCGGGGGAGTCAATGAGCAGTTCTTC. Translation: CASSPPSGGVNEQFF.

The chain's CDR3 is CASSLSGRAMETQYF. Here the CDR3 DNA reads TGCGCCAGCAGCTTGAGCGGGAGGGCCATGGAGACCCAGTACTTC. The chain employs TRBV5-1 and TRBJ2-5; TRBD2 matches at 10 bases. Germline loops: CDR1 SGHRS, CDR2 YFSETQ. The CDR3 has 15 amino acids. The trim removed 1 base at V and 5 bases at J, leaving 5 bases unmatched. The full variable domain, completed using reference TRBV5-1 and TRBJ2-5, is KAGVTQTPRYLIKTRGQQVTLSCSPISGHRSVSWYQQTPGQGLQFLFEYFSETQRNKGNFPGRFSGRQFSNSRSEMNVSTLELGDSALYLCASSLSGRAMETQYFGPGTRLLVL.

This clone was counted a single time. The V gene is TRBV6-4, the J gene TRBJ2-1, with 14 bases matching TRBD2. Per germline, CDR1 MRHNA and CDR2 SNTAGT. The junction had 1 base not matched to a gene; V was cut back by 0 bases and J by 6 bases. The length of the CDR3 is 16 residues. The CDR3 coding sequence is TGTGCCAGCAGTGACTCGACTAGCGGGGGGGCCAATGAGCAGTTCTTC. Its protein product is CASSDSTSGGANEQFF.

The chain couples TRBV7-9 to TRBJ2-3; 8 bases are shared with TRBD1. The CDR3 contains 13 residues. Germline V lookup: CDR1 SEHNR, CDR2 FQNEAQ (reference sequence). V was clipped by 5 bases and J by 8 bases; unmatched bases: 6. Written as DNA, the CDR3 is TGTGCCAGCAGCGCCACAGGGGGAGTTACGCAGTATTTT. It specifies CASSATGGVTQYF.

This chain connects TRBV2 to TRBJ1-2; D unresolved. The V end lost 4 bases, the J end lost 4 bases, and 10 bases lay between the germline ends. This CDR3 has 13 residues. Germline CDR1 reads SNHLY; CDR2 reads FYNNEI. CDR3 sequence (DNA): TGTGCCAGCAGTGGCCGGCAAAGCTATGGCTACACCTTC. Translating it yields CASSGRQSYGYTF.

The genes are TRBV6-1 and TRBJ1-3; the D gene is possibly TRBD1 (5 bases). V shed 8 bases and J shed 8 bases, with 16 bases lying between them. Per the germline V gene, CDR1 is MNHNS and CDR2 is SASEGT. This CDR3 contains 13 residues. The chain's CDR3 is CASSRGGLDTIYF. The CDR3, as DNA: TGTGCCAGCTCACGGGGGGGTTTAGACACCATATATTTT.

The chain has TRBV5-1 and TRBJ1-1; 9 bases line up with TRBD1. Germline values: CDR1 SGHRS, CDR2 YFSETQ. The CDR3 is 13 residues long. Losses at the gene ends were 7 bases for V and 0 bases for J; bases not matched to a gene: 1. CDR3 sequence: CASRDRVNTEAFF. In nucleotides, the CDR3 is TGCGCCAGCCGGGACAGGGTGAACACTGAAGCTTTCTTT.

This clone has a single count. The V gene is TRBV5-1, the J gene TRBJ2-1; TRBD2 matches at 9 bases. The CDR3 is 16 amino acids. The V segment lost 1 base and the J segment 1 base; nucleotides outside the gene matches: 3. The germline CDR1 and CDR2 sequences are SGHRS and YFSETQ. The CDR3: CASSLTTSGSYNEQFF. CDR3 bases: TGCGCCAGCAGCTTGACGACTAGCGGATCCTACAATGAGCAGTTCTTC.

This sequence joins TRBV19 and TRBJ1-5; D is unclear. V was clipped by 1 base and J by 3 bases, with 4 bases between them. Germline CDR1 reads LNHDA; CDR2 reads SQIVND (reference sequence). The CDR3 totals 13 residues. The DNA for the CDR3 is TGTGCCAGTAGTATAGTGCCCAATCAGCCCCAGCATTTT. Encoded protein: CASSIVPNQPQHF.

The chain couples TRBV9 to TRBJ2-2, with 7 bases fitting TRBD2. This CDR3 is 15 amino acids long. The trim removed 0 bases at V and 7 bases at J, leaving 6 bases unmatched. Germline V CDR1 and CDR2: SGDLS, YYNGEE. CDR3 DNA: TGTGCCAGCAGCGTAGAAGGGAGGGCCGGCGGGGAGCTGTTTTTT. This sequence encodes CASSVEGRAGGELFF.

This clone was detected a few times. V gene TRBV4-1 combines with J gene TRBJ2-1; the D gene is possibly TRBD2 (6 bases). The CDR3 sequence is 18 residues long. Germline-derived CDR1 and CDR2 are MGHRA and YSYEKL. Trimming stripped 1 base from V and 7 bases from J, with 23 bases between. CDR3 region: CASSQGTSSLEGKNEQFF. The DNA for the CDR3 is TGCGCCAGCAGCCAAGGGACTTCCTCTTTGGAGGGCAAGAATGAGCAGTTCTTC.

The rearrangement joins TRBV6-1 to TRBJ2-2; D is perhaps TRBD1 (5 bases). Between the trimmed V and J ends, which lost 5 bases and 10 bases, there was a span of 20 bases. CDR1 is MNHNS and CDR2 is SASEGT in the germline V gene. This CDR3 contains 15 residues. The CDR3 DNA reads as TGTGCCAGCAGTCTCCGGACATCCTCCAGAAAGGAGCTGTTTTTT. Translation: CASSLRTSSRKELFF.

This clone was seen a handful of times. The chain couples TRBV10-2 to TRBJ1-1; tentatively, D is TRBD1 (5 bases). Germline V gene data show CDR1 as WSHSY and CDR2 as SAAADI. V was cut by 5 bases and J by 4 bases, with 14 bases left in between. CDR3 length: 14 amino acids. Here the CDR3 reads CASSSIREATEAFF. The CDR3, as DNA: TGCGCCAGCAGTAGCATCAGGGAGGCCACTGAAGCTTTCTTT.

This clone has just one count. One end of the junction does not line up with germline, which may come from a read error. Other DNA sequences in this sample translate to the same CDR3. The chain carries TRBV28 and TRBJ2-7; 11 bases fit TRBD1. The CDR3 length is 13 residues. Germline CDR1 MDHEN, CDR2 SYDVKM. The CDR3 sequence: CASRPGQGGEQYF. CDR3 sequence (DNA): TGCGCCAGCAGGCCGGGACAGGGGGGTGAGCAGTACTTC.

The rearrangement uses TRBV4-3 and TRBJ1-1; TRBD1 aligns across 8 bases. Losses at the gene ends were 0 bases for V and 1 base for J; bases not matched to a gene: 10. This CDR3 is 18 amino acids long. The V gene's germline CDR1 is LGHNA and CDR2 YSLEER. The CDR3 protein is CASSQDRGPGLKNTEAFF. For the CDR3, the DNA is TGCGCCAGCAGCCAAGACAGGGGGCCGGGGCTAAAGAACACTGAAGCTTTCTTT.

The chain carries TRBV7-9 and TRBJ2-5; weak D call: TRBD1 (6 bases). The CDR3 loop spans 14 amino acids. Trimming shortened V by 1 base and J by 5 bases, and 11 bases separated the two germline ends. Germline lookup yields CDR1 SEHNR and CDR2 FQNEAQ (reference sequence). CDR3 nucleotides: TGTGCCAGCAGCTTAGAAGGGGGTCTGGAGACCCAGTACTTC. Translation gives CASSLEGGLETQYF.

This rearrangement joins TRBV2 to TRBJ2-2; 8 bases are shared with TRBD1. Trimming at V came to 7 bases and at J to 5 bases, leaving 9 bases not matched to a gene. Germline CDR1 and CDR2: SNHLY and FYNNEI. This CDR3 region has 15 residues. The CDR3 DNA is TGTGCCAGCAAGAACACACAGGGGGGAACCGGGGAGCTGTTTTTT. Translating gives CASKNTQGGTGELFF.

The chain has TRBV2 and TRBJ2-1; D is uncertain. The germline CDR1 and CDR2 sequences are SNHLY and FYNNEI. Trimming left V 4 bases short and J 6 bases short, with 4 bases between. The length of the CDR3 is 11 residues. The CDR3 sequence: CASSVPNEQFF. In nucleotides, the CDR3 is TGTGCCAGCAGTGTTCCCAATGAGCAGTTCTTC.

The chain is built from TRBV6-4 and TRBJ1-5; D uncertain. The germline gives CDR1 MRHNA, CDR2 SNTAGT. This CDR3 is built from 19 residues. V was cut by 6 bases and J by 2 bases, with 26 bases left in between. DNA of the CDR3: TGTGCCAGCAGAACCGAGGGCCTAGGATCCCAACGTTGCAATCAGCCCCAGCATTTT. Amino acids: CASRTEGLGSQRCNQPQHF.

The V and J genes are TRBV6-1 and TRBJ1-2; D is unclear. The CDR3 covers 10 residues. Deletions cut 5 bases from V and 7 bases from J, with 5 bases between. Germline-derived CDR1 and CDR2 are MNHNS and SASEGT. This CDR3 is CASSSRGYTF. The CDR3 DNA reads TGTGCCAGCAGTTCCCGTGGCTACACCTTC.

The chain uses TRBV19 and TRBJ1-5, with a weak D call TRBD1 (5 bases). The germline CDR1 and CDR2 sequences are LNHDA and SQIVND (reference sequence). Trimming pared 1 base from V and 3 bases from J, leaving 10 bases between. This CDR3 is 15 amino acids long. The CDR3 sequence: CASSIGGGYNQPQHF. In DNA, the CDR3 is TGTGCCAGTAGTATAGGTGGGGGGTACAATCAGCCCCAGCATTTT. Filled out from reference TRBV19 and TRBJ1-5, the complete variable domain reads DGGITQSPKYLFRKEGQNVTLSCEQNLNHDAMYWYRQDPGQGLRLIYYSQIVNDFQKGDIAEGYSVSREKKESFPLTVTSAQKNPTAFYLCASSIGGGYNQPQHFGDGTRLSIL.

This clone showed up just once. The chain joins TRBV7-2 to TRBJ2-5, with TRBD2 matching over 11 bases. This CDR3 is built from 15 residues. Germline CDR1 and CDR2: SGHTA and FQGNSA. V shed 5 bases, J shed 7 bases, and the junction held 9 bases outside the gene matches. The CDR3 DNA reads as TGTGCCAGCAGCCCCCTGGGACTAGCGGAAGTGACCCAGTACTTC. It encodes CASSPLGLAEVTQYF.

The rearrangement links TRBV6-5 to TRBJ2-7; 8 bases match TRBD1. Germline V CDR1 and CDR2: MNHEY, SVGAGI. CDR3 length: 16 residues. Trimming cost V 2 bases and J 6 bases; bases outside gene matches: 12. The CDR3, as DNA: TGTGCCAGCAGTTACAGTCCGAGACAGGGGCCATCCGAGCAGTACTTC. Encoded protein: CASSYSPRQGPSEQYF.

This chain links TRBV11-2 with TRBJ2-7, with D tentatively TRBD1 (6 bases). Per germline, CDR1 SGHAT and CDR2 FQNNGV. The CDR3 is 14 residues long. V dropped 5 bases and J dropped 1 base, with 12 bases sitting between them. The DNA for the CDR3 is TGTGCCAGCAGCGTCCAAGGGGGATCCTACGAGCAGTACTTC. Protein: CASSVQGGSYEQYF. Based on the CDR3 plus reference TRBV11-2 and TRBJ2-7, the full variable domain is EAGVAQSPRYKIIEKRQSVAFWCNPISGHATLYWYQQILGQGPKLLIQFQNNGVVDDSQLPKDRFSAERLKGVDSTLKIQPAKLEDSAVYLCASSVQGGSYEQYFGPGTRLTVT.